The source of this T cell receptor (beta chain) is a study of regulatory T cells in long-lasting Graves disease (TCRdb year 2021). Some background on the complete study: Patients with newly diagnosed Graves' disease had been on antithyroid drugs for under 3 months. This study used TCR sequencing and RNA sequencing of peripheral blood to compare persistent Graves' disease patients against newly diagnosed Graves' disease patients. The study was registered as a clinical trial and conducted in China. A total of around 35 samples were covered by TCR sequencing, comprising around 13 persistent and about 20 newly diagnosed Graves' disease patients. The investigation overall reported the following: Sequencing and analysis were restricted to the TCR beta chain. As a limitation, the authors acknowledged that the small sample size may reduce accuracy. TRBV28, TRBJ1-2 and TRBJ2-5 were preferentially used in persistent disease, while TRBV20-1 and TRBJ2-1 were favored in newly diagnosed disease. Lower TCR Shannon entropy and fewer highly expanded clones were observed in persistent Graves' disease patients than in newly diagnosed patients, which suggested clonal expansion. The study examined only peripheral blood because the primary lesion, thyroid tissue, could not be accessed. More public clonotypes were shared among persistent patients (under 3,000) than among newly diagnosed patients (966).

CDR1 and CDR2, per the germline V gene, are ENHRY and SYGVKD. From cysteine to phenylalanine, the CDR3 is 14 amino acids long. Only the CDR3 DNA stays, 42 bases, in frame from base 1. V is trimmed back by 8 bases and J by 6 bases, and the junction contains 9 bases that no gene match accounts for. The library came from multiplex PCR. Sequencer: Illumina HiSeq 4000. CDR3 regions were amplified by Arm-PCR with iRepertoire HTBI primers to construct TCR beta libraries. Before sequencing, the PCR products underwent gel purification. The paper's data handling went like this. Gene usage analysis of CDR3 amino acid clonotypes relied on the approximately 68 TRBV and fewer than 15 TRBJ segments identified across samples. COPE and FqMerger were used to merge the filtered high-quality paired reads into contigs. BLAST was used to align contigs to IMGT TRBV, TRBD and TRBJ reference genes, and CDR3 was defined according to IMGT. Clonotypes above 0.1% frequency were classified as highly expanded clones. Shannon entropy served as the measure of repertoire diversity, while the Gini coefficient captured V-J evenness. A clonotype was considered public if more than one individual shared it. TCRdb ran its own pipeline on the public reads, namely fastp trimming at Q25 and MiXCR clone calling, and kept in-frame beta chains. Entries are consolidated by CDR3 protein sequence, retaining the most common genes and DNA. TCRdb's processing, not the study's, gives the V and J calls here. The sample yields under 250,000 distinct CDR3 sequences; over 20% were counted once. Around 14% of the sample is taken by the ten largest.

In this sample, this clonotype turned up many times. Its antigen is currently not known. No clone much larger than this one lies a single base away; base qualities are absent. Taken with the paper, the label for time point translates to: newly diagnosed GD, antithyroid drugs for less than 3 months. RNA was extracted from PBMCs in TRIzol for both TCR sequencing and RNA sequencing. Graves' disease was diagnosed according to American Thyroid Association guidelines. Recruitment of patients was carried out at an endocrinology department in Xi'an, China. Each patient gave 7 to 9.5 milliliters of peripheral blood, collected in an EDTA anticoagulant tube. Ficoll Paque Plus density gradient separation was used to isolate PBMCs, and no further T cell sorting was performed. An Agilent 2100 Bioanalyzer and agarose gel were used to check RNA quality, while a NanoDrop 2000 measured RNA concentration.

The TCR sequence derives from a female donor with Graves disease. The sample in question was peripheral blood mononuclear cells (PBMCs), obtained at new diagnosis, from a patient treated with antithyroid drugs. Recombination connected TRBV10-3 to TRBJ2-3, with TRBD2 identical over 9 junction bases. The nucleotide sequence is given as TGTGCCATCGGGGGCGGGGGGGCATTGGATACGCAGTATTTT. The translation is CAIGGGGALDTQYF.